This entry lists 28 T cell receptor beta chains sequenced from one sample in a study of blood T cell repertoires in COVID-19. Generated by immunoSEQ multiplex PCR, the TCRdb table keeps only in-frame clones and is missing some. The sample consists of hundreds of thousands of clones, 80% to 90% of them appearing once. What was sequenced was peripheral blood. Every receptor here comes from a man aged 45-60 years with acute or convalescent COVID-19.

The count of this clone is one. The rearrangement uses TRBV28 and TRBJ1-1; D might be TRBD1 (6 bases). The CDR3 is 15 amino acids. Germline V gene data show CDR1 as MDHEN and CDR2 as SYDVKM. Trimming stripped 6 bases from V and 4 bases from J, with 18 bases between. CDR3 nucleotide sequence: TGTGCCAGCAGATCCCCGAGGGGGGGGGCCACTGAAGCTTTCTTT. Translation: CASRSPRGGATEAFF.

The chain links TRBV2 to TRBJ1-4; D possibly corresponds to TRBD1 (5 bases). CDR3 length: 14 residues. Germline V gene lookup returns CDR1 SNHLY and CDR2 FYNNEI. With 6 bases removed from V and 2 bases from J, the gap between germline ends came to 10 bases. The CDR3 sequence: CASSGGSTNEKLFF. CDR3 DNA: TGTGCCAGCAGCGGGGGGTCTACTAATGAAAAACTGTTTTTT. The full variable domain, completed using reference TRBV2 and TRBJ1-4, is EPEVTQTPSHQVTQMGQEVILRCVPISNHLYFYWYRQILGQKVEFLVSFYNNEISEKSEIFDDQFSVERPDGSNFTLKIRSTKLEDSAMYFCASSGGSTNEKLFFGSGTQLSVL.

The V call is TRBV6-2 or TRBV6-3, the J call TRBJ1-1, with 7 positions matching TRBD1. Germline V gene sequence: CDR1 MNHEY, CDR2 SVGEGT. The CDR3 totals 15 residues. The ends lost 2 bases at V and 1 base at J; junction bases unmatched: 4. DNA of the CDR3: TGTGCCAGCAGTTACGGGGACAGTCGGAACACTGAAGCTTTCTTT. Amino acid sequence: CASSYGDSRNTEAFF.

V and J are TRBV5-1 and TRBJ2-3; a possible D gene is TRBD2 (5 bases). CDR1 and CDR2 from the germline V gene are SGHRS and YFSETQ. The V end was cut by 2 bases, the J end by 4 bases, with 8 bases between. The CDR3 is made up of 13 amino acids. CDR3 protein: CASSLRTADTQYF. For the CDR3, the DNA is TGCGCCAGCAGCTTAAGGACTGCAGATACGCAGTATTTT.

V gene TRBV18 combines with J gene TRBJ1-3, with a weak D call TRBD1 (5 bases). There are 13 residues in the CDR3. Looked up from germline, CDR1 is KGHSH and CDR2 is LQKENI. V was cut by 9 bases and J by 2 bases, with 11 bases left in between. This CDR3 is CASSGGTGNTIYF. CDR3 bases: TGTGCCAGTTCGGGGGGGACTGGAAACACCATATATTTT.

The rearrangement uses TRBV18 and TRBJ2-7; D possibly corresponds to TRBD1 (7 bases). Trimming took off 2 bases at V and 5 bases at J, with 25 bases between the two ends. Germline V gene sequence: CDR1 KGHSH, CDR2 LQKENI. The CDR3 length is 18 residues. CDR3 coding DNA: TGTGCCAGCTCACCATCAGAGGGAAGGGGGCCCTCGGGGGACGAGCAGTACTTC. Residues: CASSPSEGRGPSGDEQYF. Using reference TRBV18 and TRBJ2-7 for the parts outside the CDR3, the full variable domain is NAGVMQNPRHLVRRRGQEARLRCSPMKGHSHVYWYRQLPEEGLKFMVYLQKENIIDESGMPKERFSAEFPKEGPSILRIQQVVRGDSAAYFCASSPSEGRGPSGDEQYFGPGTRLTVT.

The chain couples TRBV18 to TRBJ1-6; D perhaps matches TRBD1 (6 bases). This CDR3 has 15 amino acids. The V gene's germline CDR1 is KGHSH and CDR2 LQKENI. V lost 6 bases to trimming and J lost 6 bases, with 15 bases between them. Here the CDR3 reads CASSTTGHINSPLHF. The CDR3 DNA sequence: TGTGCCAGCTCCACCACGGGACATATTAATTCACCCCTCCACTTT.

The chain employs TRBV5-8 and TRBJ2-3; 8 nucleotides line up with TRBD2. CDR1 SGHTS and CDR2 YDEGEE come from the germline V gene. This CDR3 contains 14 residues. Trimming removed 7 bases from V and 2 bases from J; junction bases left unmatched: 6. Here the CDR3 reads CASREGSYTDTQYF. The CDR3 coding sequence is TGTGCCAGCCGGGAGGGGTCCTACACAGATACGCAGTATTTT.

The genes are TRBV6-1 and TRBJ2-4; no reliable D call. CDR3 length: 15 amino acids. Germline lookup yields CDR1 MNHNS and CDR2 SASEGT. V gave up 3 bases and J gave up 0 bases, with 9 bases separating them. CDR3 loop: CASSDSALAKNIQYF. CDR3 nucleotide sequence: TGTGCCAGCAGTGACAGTGCCCTAGCCAAAAACATTCAGTACTTC.

The rearrangement joins TRBV5-4 to TRBJ2-3; 10 positions agree with TRBD2. CDR3 length: 13 amino acids. V lost 4 bases, J lost 11 bases, and 7 bases stayed unmatched. Per the germline V gene, CDR1 is SGHNT and CDR2 is YYREEE (reference sequence). Written as DNA, the CDR3 is TGTGCCAGCAGCCCACTAGCGGGGCGGTTGCAGTATTTT. It is translated as CASSPLAGRLQYF.

The genes are TRBV19 and TRBJ2-3; a weak D match, TRBD1 (7 bases). This CDR3 comprises 16 residues. CDR1 is LNHDA, CDR2 SQIVND, per germline (reference sequence). Trimming removed 3 bases from V and 3 bases from J, with 16 bases in between. This CDR3 reads CASSMEGAGWTDTQYF. The CDR3 DNA reads TGTGCCAGTAGTATGGAGGGGGCTGGTTGGACAGATACGCAGTATTTT. Variable domain in full (rest from reference TRBV19 and TRBJ2-3): DGGITQSPKYLFRKEGQNVTLSCEQNLNHDAMYWYRQDPGQGLRLIYYSQIVNDFQKGDIAEGYSVSREKKESFPLTVTSAQKNPTAFYLCASSMEGAGWTDTQYFGPGTRLTVL.

V is TRBV18 and J is TRBJ1-3, with D tentatively TRBD1 (6 bases). The CDR3 has 15 residues. In germline, CDR1 is KGHSH, CDR2 LQKENI. V was shortened by 1 base and J by 6 bases, with 13 bases between the two germline ends. CDR3 protein: CASSPRAGVENTIYF. The CDR3 nucleotides read TGTGCCAGCTCACCACGGGCAGGGGTAGAAAACACCATATATTTT.

The chain carries TRBV19 and TRBJ1-5; a possible D gene is TRBD1 (5 bases). The V gene's germline CDR1 is LNHDA and CDR2 SQIVND (reference sequence). The CDR3 is made up of 14 amino acids. Trimming removed 10 bases at V and 2 bases at J, with 15 bases between. For the CDR3, the DNA is TGTGCCACCACGGGCGGACATGGCAATCAGCCCCAGCATTTT. This encodes CATTGGHGNQPQHF.

This chain links TRBV10-2 with TRBJ2-7; the D gene is possibly TRBD1 (6 bases). Trimming removed 0 bases from V and 2 bases from J, with 8 bases in between. The CDR3 runs 14 residues. Germline CDR1 WSHSY, CDR2 SAAADI. CDR3 sequence (DNA): TGCGCCAGCAGTGAGTCAGGACAGACCTACGAGCAGTACTTC. This encodes CASSESGQTYEQYF.

The gene calls are TRBV10-2 and TRBJ1-3; D gene unclear. This CDR3 contains 17 residues. Germline assignment: CDR1 WSHSY and CDR2 SAAADI. V was trimmed by 2 bases and J by 0 bases, leaving 14 bases between them. The CDR3 nucleotides are TGCGCCAGCAGTGAGACTGGCAGGTCGAGCTCTGGAAACACCATATATTTT. This sequence encodes CASSETGRSSSGNTIYF.

This clone came up once. V and J are TRBV5-1 and TRBJ2-1; D is uncertain. Germline CDR1 SGHRS, CDR2 YFSETQ. Trimming took off 0 bases at V and 2 bases at J, with 9 bases between the two ends. This CDR3 has 15 residues. The CDR3 DNA reads as TGCGCCAGCAGCTTGGGTGGCCAGGCCTACAATGAGCAGTTCTTC. This sequence encodes CASSLGGQAYNEQFF.

V gene TRBV7-6 combines with J gene TRBJ2-5; 7 positions match TRBD1. Trimming cost V 0 bases and J 1 base; bases outside gene matches: 14. The germline CDR1 and CDR2 sequences are SGHVS and FNYEAQ. The CDR3 extends over 19 amino acids. CDR3 sequence (DNA): TGTGCCAGCAGCTTAGCTGAAAGCAGGGACAGCAAATTCCAAGAGACCCAGTACTTC. Amino acids: CASSLAESRDSKFQETQYF.

The chain joins TRBV9 to TRBJ2-1, with D maybe TRBD1 (6 bases). CDR1 and CDR2 (germline): SGDLS, YYNGEE. The CDR3 spans 16 residues. V was shortened by 3 bases and J by 0 bases, with 13 bases between the two germline ends. The CDR3 nucleotides read TGTGCCAGCAGCGCCCACAGGGCGAGCTCCTACAATGAGCAGTTCTTC. Encoded protein: CASSAHRASSYNEQFF.

This rearrangement joins TRBV6-2 or TRBV6-3 to TRBJ1-4; the match to TRBD1 covers 7 bases. CDR3 length: 16 residues. Trimming took 2 bases from V and 7 from J; bases not matched to a gene: 10. Per the germline V gene, CDR1 is MNHEY and CDR2 is SVGEGT. The CDR3 region has the DNA TGTGCCAGCAGTTACCCCTTAGGGGGCATATTTGAAAAACTGTTTTTT. Protein product: CASSYPLGGIFEKLFF.

The chain couples TRBV9 to TRBJ1-4; no firm D call. This CDR3 region has 18 residues. V gave up 2 bases and J gave up 4 bases, with 21 bases separating them. Germline lookup yields CDR1 SGDLS and CDR2 YYNGEE. In DNA form, the CDR3 reads TGTGCCAGCAGCGTCAGTGTGTCGCGGGGTTACCTTAATGAAAAACTGTTTTTT. Translating it yields CASSVSVSRGYLNEKLFF.

The gene calls are TRBV3-1 (or the pseudogene TRBV3-2) and TRBJ1-5, with no clear D. V was shortened by 1 base and J by 4 bases, with 5 bases between the two germline ends. Germline-derived CDR1 and CDR2 are LGHDT and YNNKEL (reference sequence). This CDR3 is built from 13 residues. CDR3 residues: CASSQAGNQPQHF. The CDR3 nucleotides are TGTGCCAGCAGCCAAGCGGGAAATCAGCCCCAGCATTTT.

This clone was recorded a few times. The rearrangement joins TRBV6-5 to TRBJ1-1; D perhaps matches TRBD1 (6 bases). The CDR3 is 12 residues long. Trimming took 8 bases from V and 4 from J, leaving 11 bases between them. Germline CDR1 is MNHEY and CDR2 is SVGAGI. The CDR3 loop reads CASGQPPTEAFF. For the CDR3, the DNA is TGTGCCAGCGGACAGCCTCCCACTGAAGCTTTCTTT.

This chain links TRBV7-9 with TRBJ1-5, with D perhaps matching TRBD1 (6 bases). The CDR3 spans 14 residues. Germline lookup yields CDR1 SEHNR and CDR2 FQNEAQ (reference sequence). V dropped 5 bases and J dropped 0 bases, with 8 bases sitting between them. As DNA, the CDR3 is TGTGCCAGCAGCGGGGACACTAGCAATCAGCCCCAGCATTTT. Its protein product is CASSGDTSNQPQHF.

The J gene is TRBJ2-6, the V gene TRBV5-1; D remains ambiguous. The germline V gene encodes CDR1 SGHRS and CDR2 YFSETQ. Trimming shortened V by 6 bases and J by 2 bases, and 12 bases separated the two germline ends. The CDR3 consists of 15 residues. DNA for the CDR3: TGCGCCAGCACCCAGGATCCCACTGGGGCCAACGTCCTGACTTTC. As protein: CASTQDPTGANVLTF.

This chain connects TRBV9 to TRBJ2-2, with D maybe TRBD2 (5 bases). Germline-derived CDR1 and CDR2 are SGDLS and YYNGEE. The CDR3 runs to 15 residues. The ends were cut back, 4 bases at V and 2 bases at J, with 12 bases in the middle. CDR3 nucleotide sequence: TGTGCCAGCAGCTCCGGGAACGTAAACACCGGGGAGCTGTTTTTT. Residues: CASSSGNVNTGELFF.

The J gene is TRBJ1-5, the V gene TRBV21-1; the D call in the table, TRBD1, was not verified against the DNA. TRBV21-1 counts as a pseudogene. This CDR3 region has 21 residues. CDR3 residues: CASSKQQGDRGPRASNQPQHF. The DNA of the CDR3 is TGTGCCAGCAGCAAACAACAGGGGGACAGGGGCCCCCGGGCTAGCAATCAGCCCCAGCATTTT.

The gene calls are TRBV11-2 and TRBJ2-1, with 8 bases that match TRBD1. Germline lookup yields CDR1 SGHAT and CDR2 FQNNGV. J was trimmed by 6 bases and V by 5 bases; bases with no gene match: 9. The CDR3 contains 15 residues. The CDR3 loop reads CASSRSTGGVNEQFF. The CDR3 DNA sequence: TGTGCCAGCAGCCGATCAACAGGGGGTGTCAATGAGCAGTTCTTC.

V gene TRBV5-4 combines with J gene TRBJ2-3; no definite D call. This CDR3 is built from 16 residues. V was trimmed by 0 bases and J by 0 bases, leaving 11 bases between them. Germline V CDR1 and CDR2: SGHNT, YYREEE (reference sequence). CDR3 sequence reads: CASSLGADLSTDTQYF. CDR3 sequence (DNA): TGTGCCAGCAGCTTGGGGGCAGACCTTAGCACAGATACGCAGTATTTT.